The TCR beta chain under discussion was sequenced for a study of T cells in Graves' hyperthyroidism and ophthalmopathy. About the research overall: At the time of initial diagnosis and before any treatment, peripheral blood was collected.

Points from the study as a whole: The model forecast ophthalmopathy, anticipating it by a median around 6.5 months before onset.

V lost 6 bases and J lost 4, with 18 bases in between. The germline gives CDR1 MDHEN, CDR2 SYDVKM. The CDR3 has 16 amino acids. Graves' hyperthyroidism without ophthalmopathy progression within 18 months was termed stable. Amplification of TCR beta CDR3 regions used RNA as the template. When the TCR CDR3 underwent first-round RT-PCR, the HTBI primer set was used. TCRdb independently ran MiXCR on the multiplex PCR reads; one entry per CDR3 protein. The data contain under 350,000 distinct CDR3 sequences, about 21% of them seen just once; the ten biggest clones take up roughly 52%. In this sample, this clonotype turned up many times. Its antigen is not identified.

Sequenced material: blood. This sequence originates from a woman between 45 and 65 years old with Graves' hyperthyroidism. The V call is TRBV28, the J call TRBJ1-4; weak D call: TRBD1 (5 bases). As DNA, the CDR3 is TGTGCCAGCAGAAAACCTCCCGGGGGAAATAATGAAAAACTGTTTTTT. Translation gives CASRKPPGGNNEKLFF.